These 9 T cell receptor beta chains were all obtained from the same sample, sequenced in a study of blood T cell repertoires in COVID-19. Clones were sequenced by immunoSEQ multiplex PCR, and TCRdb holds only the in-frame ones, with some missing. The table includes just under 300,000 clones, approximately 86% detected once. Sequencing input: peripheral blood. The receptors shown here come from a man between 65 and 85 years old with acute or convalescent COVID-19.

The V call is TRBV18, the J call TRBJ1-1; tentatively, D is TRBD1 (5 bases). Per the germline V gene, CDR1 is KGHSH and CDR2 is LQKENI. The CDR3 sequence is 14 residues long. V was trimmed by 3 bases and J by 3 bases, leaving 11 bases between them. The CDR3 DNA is TGTGCCAGCTCACCTTCAGGGTCCGACACTGAAGCTTTCTTT. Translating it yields CASSPSGSDTEAFF.

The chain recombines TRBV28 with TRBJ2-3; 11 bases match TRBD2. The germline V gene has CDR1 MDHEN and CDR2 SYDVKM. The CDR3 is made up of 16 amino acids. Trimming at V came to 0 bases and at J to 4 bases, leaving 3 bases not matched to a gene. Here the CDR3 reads CASSLWASGGSDTQYF. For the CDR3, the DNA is TGTGCCAGCAGTTTATGGGCTAGCGGGGGGTCAGATACGCAGTATTTT.

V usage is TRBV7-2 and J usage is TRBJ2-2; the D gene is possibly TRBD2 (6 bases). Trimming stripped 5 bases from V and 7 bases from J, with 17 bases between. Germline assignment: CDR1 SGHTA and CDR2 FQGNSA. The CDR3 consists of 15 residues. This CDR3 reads CASSTVAATGGELFF. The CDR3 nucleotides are TGTGCCAGCAGCACCGTAGCGGCCACGGGCGGGGAGCTGTTTTTT.

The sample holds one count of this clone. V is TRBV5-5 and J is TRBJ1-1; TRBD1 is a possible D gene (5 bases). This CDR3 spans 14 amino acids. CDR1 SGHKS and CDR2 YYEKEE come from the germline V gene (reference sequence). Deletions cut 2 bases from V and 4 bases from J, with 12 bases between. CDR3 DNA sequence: TGTGCCAGCAGCTTTCGGGGGGTGGGCACTGAAGCTTTCTTT. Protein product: CASSFRGVGTEAFF.

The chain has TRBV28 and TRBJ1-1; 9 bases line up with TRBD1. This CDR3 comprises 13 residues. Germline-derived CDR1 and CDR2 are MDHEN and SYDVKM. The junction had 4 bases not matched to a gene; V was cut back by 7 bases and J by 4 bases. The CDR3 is CASTPGQGTEAFF. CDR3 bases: TGTGCCAGCACCCCGGGACAGGGCACTGAAGCTTTCTTT.

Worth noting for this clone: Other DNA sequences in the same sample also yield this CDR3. CDR3 in amino acids: CASSPENSGNTIYF. DNA for the CDR3: TGTGCCAGCTCACCTGAGAACTCTGGAAACACCATATATTTT. The rearrangement links TRBV18 to TRBJ1-3; no definite D call. CDR1 KGHSH and CDR2 LQKENI come from the germline V gene. V lost 3 bases and J 0 bases, leaving 6 bases between the germline ends. The CDR3 is 14 residues long.

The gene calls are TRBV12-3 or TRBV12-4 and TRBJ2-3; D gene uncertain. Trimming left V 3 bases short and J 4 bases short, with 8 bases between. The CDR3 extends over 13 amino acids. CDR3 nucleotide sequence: TGTGCCAGCAGTTTCGCGGAGTCAGATACGCAGTATTTT. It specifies CASSFAESDTQYF.

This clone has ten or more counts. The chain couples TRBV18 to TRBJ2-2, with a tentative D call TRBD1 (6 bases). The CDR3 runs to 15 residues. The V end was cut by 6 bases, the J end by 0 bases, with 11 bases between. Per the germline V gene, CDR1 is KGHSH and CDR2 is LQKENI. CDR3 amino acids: CASSQGQSNTGELFF. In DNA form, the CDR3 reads TGTGCCAGCTCGCAAGGACAGTCGAACACCGGGGAGCTGTTTTTT.

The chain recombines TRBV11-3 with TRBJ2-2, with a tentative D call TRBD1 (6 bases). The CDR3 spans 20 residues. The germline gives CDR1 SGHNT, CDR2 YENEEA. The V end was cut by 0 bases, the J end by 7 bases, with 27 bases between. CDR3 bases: TGTGCCAGCAGCTTAGAAGGAAGGGGTTGGACAGACAGAGGCGGCGGGGAGCTGTTTTTT. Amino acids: CASSLEGRGWTDRGGGELFF.